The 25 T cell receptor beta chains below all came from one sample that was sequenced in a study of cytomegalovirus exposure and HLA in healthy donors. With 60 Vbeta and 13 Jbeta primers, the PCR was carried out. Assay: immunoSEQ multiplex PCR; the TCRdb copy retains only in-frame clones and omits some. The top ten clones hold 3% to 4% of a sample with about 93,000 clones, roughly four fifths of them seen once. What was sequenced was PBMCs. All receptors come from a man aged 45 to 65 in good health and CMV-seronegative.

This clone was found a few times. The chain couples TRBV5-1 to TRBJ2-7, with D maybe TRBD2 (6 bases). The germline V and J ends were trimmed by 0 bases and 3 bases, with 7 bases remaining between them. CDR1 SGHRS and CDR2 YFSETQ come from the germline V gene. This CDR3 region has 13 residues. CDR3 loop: CASSLGGDYEQYF. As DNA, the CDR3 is TGCGCCAGCAGCTTGGGGGGGGACTACGAGCAGTACTTC.

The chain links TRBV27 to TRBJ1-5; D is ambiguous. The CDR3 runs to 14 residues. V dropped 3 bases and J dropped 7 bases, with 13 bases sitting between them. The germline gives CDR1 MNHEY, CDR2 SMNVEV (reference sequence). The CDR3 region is CASSFEAVGQPQHF. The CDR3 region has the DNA TGTGCCAGCAGTTTCGAGGCGGTCGGCCAGCCCCAGCATTTT.

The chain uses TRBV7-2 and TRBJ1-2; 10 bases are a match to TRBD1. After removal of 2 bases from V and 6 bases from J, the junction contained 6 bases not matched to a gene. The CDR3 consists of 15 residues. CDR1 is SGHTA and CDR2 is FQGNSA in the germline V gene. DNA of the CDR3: TGTGCCAGCAGCTTATCGGGACAGGGGAGTCATGGCTACACCTTC. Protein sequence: CASSLSGQGSHGYTF. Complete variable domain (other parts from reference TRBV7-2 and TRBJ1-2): GAGVSQSPSNKVTEKGKDVELRCDPISGHTALYWYRQSLGQGLEFLIYFQGNSAPDKSGLPSDRFSAERTGGSVSTLTIQRTQQEDSAVYLCASSLSGQGSHGYTFGSGTRLTVV.

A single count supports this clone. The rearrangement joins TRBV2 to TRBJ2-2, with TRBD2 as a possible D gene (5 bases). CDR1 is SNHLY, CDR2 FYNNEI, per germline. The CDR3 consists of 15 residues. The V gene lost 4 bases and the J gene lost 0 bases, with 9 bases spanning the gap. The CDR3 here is CASSGLSTNTGELFF. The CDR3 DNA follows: TGTGCCAGCAGTGGACTAAGTACGAACACCGGGGAGCTGTTTTTT.

CDR3 in DNA: TGTGCCAGCAGCGAGCGACTAGATACGCAGTATTTT. Translating gives CASSERLDTQYF. The genes are TRBV9 and TRBJ2-3; D not resolved. Germline CDR1 is SGDLS and CDR2 is YYNGEE. V dropped 3 bases and J dropped 5 bases, with 7 bases sitting between them. The CDR3 loop spans 12 amino acids.

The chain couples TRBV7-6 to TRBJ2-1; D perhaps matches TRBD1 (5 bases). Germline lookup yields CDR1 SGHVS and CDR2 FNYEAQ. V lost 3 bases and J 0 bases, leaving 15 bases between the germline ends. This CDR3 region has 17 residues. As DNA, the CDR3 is TGTGCCAGCAGCTTTGGGGAACAGGAAAGCTCCTACAATGAGCAGTTCTTC. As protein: CASSFGEQESSYNEQFF.

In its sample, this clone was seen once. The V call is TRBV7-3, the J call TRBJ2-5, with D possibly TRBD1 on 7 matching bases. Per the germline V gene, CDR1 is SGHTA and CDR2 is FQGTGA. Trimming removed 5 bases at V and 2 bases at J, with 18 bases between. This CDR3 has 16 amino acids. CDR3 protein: CASSLGGTVFQETQYF. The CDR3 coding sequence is TGTGCCAGCAGCCTAGGCGGGACAGTCTTTCAAGAGACCCAGTACTTC.

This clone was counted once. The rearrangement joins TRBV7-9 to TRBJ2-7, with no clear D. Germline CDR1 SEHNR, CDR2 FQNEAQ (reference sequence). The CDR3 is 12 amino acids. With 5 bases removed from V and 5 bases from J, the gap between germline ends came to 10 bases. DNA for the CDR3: TGTGCCAGCAGCCGAAGCTTGGACGAGCAGTACTTC. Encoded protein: CASSRSLDEQYF.

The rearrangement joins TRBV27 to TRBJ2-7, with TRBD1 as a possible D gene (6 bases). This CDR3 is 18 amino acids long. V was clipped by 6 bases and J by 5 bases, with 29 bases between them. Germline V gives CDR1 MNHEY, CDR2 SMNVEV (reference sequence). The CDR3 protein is CASRCIHAGALNRHEQYF. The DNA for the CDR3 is TGTGCCAGCAGGTGCATTCATGCAGGGGCCCTTAATCGCCACGAGCAGTACTTC.

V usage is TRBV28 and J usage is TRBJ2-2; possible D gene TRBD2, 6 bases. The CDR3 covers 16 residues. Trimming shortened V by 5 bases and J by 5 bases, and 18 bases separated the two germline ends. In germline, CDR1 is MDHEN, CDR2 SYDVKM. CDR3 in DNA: TGTGCCAGCAGTCCCATGGACGCGCGGGGTACCGGGGAGCTGTTTTTT. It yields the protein CASSPMDARGTGELFF.

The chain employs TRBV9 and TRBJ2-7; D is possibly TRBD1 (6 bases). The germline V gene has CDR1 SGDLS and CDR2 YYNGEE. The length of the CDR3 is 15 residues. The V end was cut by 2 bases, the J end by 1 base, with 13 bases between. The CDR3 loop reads CASSVGTGSSYEQYF. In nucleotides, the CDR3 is TGTGCCAGCAGCGTGGGAACAGGGTCATCCTACGAGCAGTACTTC. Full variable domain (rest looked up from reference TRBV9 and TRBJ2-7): DSGVTQTPKHLITATGQRVTLRCSPRSGDLSVYWYQQSLDQGLQFLIQYYNGEERAKGNILERFSAQQFPDLHSELNLSSLELGDSALYFCASSVGTGSSYEQYFGPGTRLTVT.

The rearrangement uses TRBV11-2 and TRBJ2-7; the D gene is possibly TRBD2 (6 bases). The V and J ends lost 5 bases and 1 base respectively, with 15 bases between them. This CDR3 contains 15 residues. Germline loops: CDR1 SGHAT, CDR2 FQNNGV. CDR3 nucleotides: TGTGCCAGCAGCGGAACGGGACTGGAGTCCTACGAGCAGTACTTC. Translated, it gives CASSGTGLESYEQYF.

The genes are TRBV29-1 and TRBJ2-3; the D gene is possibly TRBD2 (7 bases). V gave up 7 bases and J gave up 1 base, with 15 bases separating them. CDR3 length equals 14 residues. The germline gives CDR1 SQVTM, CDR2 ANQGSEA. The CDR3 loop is CSAGGSLGTDTQYF. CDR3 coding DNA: TGCAGCGCGGGGGGCTCCTTGGGCACAGATACGCAGTATTTT.

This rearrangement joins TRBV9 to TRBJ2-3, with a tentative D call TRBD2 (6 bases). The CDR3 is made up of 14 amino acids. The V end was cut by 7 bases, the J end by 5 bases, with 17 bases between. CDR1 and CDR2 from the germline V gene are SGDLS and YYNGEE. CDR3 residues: CASGTGRGGDTQYF. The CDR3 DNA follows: TGTGCCAGCGGAACCGGGAGAGGTGGAGATACGCAGTATTTT.

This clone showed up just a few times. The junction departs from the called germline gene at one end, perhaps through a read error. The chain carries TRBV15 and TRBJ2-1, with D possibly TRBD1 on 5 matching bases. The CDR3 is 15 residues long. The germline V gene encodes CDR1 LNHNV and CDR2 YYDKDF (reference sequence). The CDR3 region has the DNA TGTGCCACCAGCAGAGATAGGGGCTCCCACAATGAGCAGTTCTTC. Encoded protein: CATSRDRGSHNEQFF.

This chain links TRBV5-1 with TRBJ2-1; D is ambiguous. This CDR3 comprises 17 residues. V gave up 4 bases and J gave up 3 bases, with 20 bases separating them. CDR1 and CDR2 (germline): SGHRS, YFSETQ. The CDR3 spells CASSLNKVSQIYNEQFF. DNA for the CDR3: TGCGCCAGCAGCCTGAACAAAGTCTCCCAAATCTACAATGAGCAGTTCTTC.

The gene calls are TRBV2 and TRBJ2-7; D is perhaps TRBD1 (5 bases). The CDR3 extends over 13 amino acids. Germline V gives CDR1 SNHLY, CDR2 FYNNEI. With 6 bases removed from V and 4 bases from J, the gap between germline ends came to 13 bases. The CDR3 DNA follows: TGTGCCAGCAGCCCAGACCAGGGATACGAGCAGTACTTC. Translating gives CASSPDQGYEQYF.

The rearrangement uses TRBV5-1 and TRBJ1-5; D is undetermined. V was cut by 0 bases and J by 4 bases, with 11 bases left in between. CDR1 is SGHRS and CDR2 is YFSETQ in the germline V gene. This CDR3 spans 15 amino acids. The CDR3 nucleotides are TGCGCCAGCAGCTTGGCGGGATCGGGAAATCAGCCCCAGCATTTT. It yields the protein CASSLAGSGNQPQHF.

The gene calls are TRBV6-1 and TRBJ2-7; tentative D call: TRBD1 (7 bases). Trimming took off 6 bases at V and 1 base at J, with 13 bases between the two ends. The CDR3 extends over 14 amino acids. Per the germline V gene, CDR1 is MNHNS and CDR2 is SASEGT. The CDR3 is CASSPGGTSYEQYF. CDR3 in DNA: TGTGCCAGCAGCCCAGGGGGGACATCCTACGAGCAGTACTTC.

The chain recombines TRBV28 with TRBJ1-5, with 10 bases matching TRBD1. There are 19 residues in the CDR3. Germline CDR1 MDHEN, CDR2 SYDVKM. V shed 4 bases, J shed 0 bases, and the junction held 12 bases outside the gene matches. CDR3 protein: CASSYDRGRNPYSNQPQHF. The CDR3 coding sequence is TGTGCCAGCAGTTATGACAGGGGGCGAAACCCTTATAGCAATCAGCCCCAGCATTTT.

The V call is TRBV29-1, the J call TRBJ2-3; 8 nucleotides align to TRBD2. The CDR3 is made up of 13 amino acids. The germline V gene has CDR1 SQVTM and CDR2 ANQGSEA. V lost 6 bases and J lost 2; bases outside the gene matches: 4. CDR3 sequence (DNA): TGCAGCGTCATAGCGGGATCCACAGATACGCAGTATTTT. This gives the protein CSVIAGSTDTQYF.

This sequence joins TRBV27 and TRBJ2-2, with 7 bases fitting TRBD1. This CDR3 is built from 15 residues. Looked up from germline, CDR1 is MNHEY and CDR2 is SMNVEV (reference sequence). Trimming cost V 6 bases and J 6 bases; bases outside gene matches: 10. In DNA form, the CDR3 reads TGTGCCAGCAGCCTCAACAGGGACAGCGCCGGGGAGCTGTTTTTT. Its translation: CASSLNRDSAGELFF.

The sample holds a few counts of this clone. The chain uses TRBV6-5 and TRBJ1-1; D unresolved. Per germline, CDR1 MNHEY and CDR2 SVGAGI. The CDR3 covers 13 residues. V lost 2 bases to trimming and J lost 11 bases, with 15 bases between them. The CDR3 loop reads CASSYGLPAGAFF. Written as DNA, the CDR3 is TGTGCCAGCAGTTACGGTCTCCCGGCCGGGGCTTTCTTT.

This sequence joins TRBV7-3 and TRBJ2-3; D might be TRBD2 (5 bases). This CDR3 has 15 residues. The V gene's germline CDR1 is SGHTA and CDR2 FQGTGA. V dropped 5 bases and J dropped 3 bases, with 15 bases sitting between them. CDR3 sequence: CASSPGAVRTDTQYF. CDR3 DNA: TGTGCCAGCAGCCCCGGAGCGGTTCGGACAGATACGCAGTATTTT.

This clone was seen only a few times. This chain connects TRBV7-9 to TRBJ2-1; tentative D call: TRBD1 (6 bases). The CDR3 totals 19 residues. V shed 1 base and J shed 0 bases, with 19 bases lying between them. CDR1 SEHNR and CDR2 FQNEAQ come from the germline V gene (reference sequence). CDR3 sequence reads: CASSLVGHQQNRSYNEQFF. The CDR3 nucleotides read TGTGCCAGCAGCTTAGTGGGACATCAACAAAATCGCTCCTACAATGAGCAGTTCTTC.